These 24 T cell receptor beta chains came from one sample sequenced in a study of T cell responses to AZD1222 COVID-19 vaccine. Some clones are missing from TCRdb's copy, which holds only in-frame ones; the method was immunoSEQ multiplex PCR. Of some 110,000 clones detected, around nine tenths appear once; the ten largest clones hold roughly 1.5%. Sequencing was performed on peripheral blood, taken 28 days after the second AZD1222 dose. The receptors stem from an adult who received the AZD1222 COVID-19 vaccine.

This chain uses TRBV5-6 with TRBJ1-5; 9 bases line up with TRBD1. Germline CDR1 is SGHDT and CDR2 is YYEEEE. V lost 2 bases, J lost 5 bases, and 2 bases stayed unmatched. This CDR3 comprises 14 residues. The CDR3 loop is CASSFGTGYQPQHF. CDR3 nucleotide sequence: TGTGCCAGCAGCTTCGGGACAGGGTATCAGCCCCAGCATTTT.

A single count supports this clone. The V gene is TRBV18, the J gene TRBJ2-2; no reliable D call. CDR3 length: 16 residues. Germline CDR1 KGHSH, CDR2 LQKENI. The V end lost 3 bases, the J end lost 2 bases, and 13 bases lay between the germline ends. The CDR3 bases are TGTGCCAGCTCACCCAACCCCGACGGTAACACCGGGGAGCTGTTTTTT. The encoded protein is CASSPNPDGNTGELFF.

J is TRBJ2-3 and V is TRBV3-1 (or the pseudogene TRBV3-2), with D unresolved. CDR1 LGHDT and CDR2 YNNKEL come from the germline V gene (reference sequence). The CDR3 is 13 residues long. Trimming removed 3 bases from V and 5 bases from J, with 9 bases in between. The CDR3 is CASSQGRGDTQYF. CDR3 nucleotides: TGTGCCAGCAGCCAGGGTAGAGGAGATACGCAGTATTTT.

The chain recombines TRBV14 with TRBJ2-7; D perhaps matches TRBD1 (6 bases). Trimming took off 0 bases at V and 2 bases at J, with 14 bases between the two ends. Germline CDR1 and CDR2: SGHDN and FVKESK. The CDR3 spans 16 residues. CDR3 coding DNA: TGTGCCAGCAGCCAAGAGTACAGGGCGGCAGCCTACGAGCAGTACTTC. This encodes CASSQEYRAAAYEQYF.

The rearrangement joins TRBV27 to TRBJ2-2; no clear D gene. The CDR3 consists of 15 residues. Trimming removed 6 bases from V and 5 bases from J, with 16 bases in between. Germline V gene lookup returns CDR1 MNHEY and CDR2 SMNVEV (reference sequence). CDR3 sequence reads: CASSPDRRGTGELFF. The DNA for the CDR3 is TGTGCCAGCAGCCCAGACCGTAGAGGAACCGGGGAGCTGTTTTTT.

The chain recombines TRBV14 with TRBJ1-2, with D unclear. Germline V gene lookup returns CDR1 SGHDN and CDR2 FVKESK. The CDR3 spans 14 residues. The V end was cut by 4 bases, the J end by 3 bases, with 12 bases between. The CDR3 coding sequence is TGTGCCAGCAGCCTCCTCTGGGCTGACTATGGCTACACCTTC. It translates to CASSLLWADYGYTF.

This chain connects TRBV5-1 to TRBJ1-1, with 9 bases matching TRBD1. V shed 3 bases, J shed 0 bases, and the junction held 6 bases outside the gene matches. CDR3 length: 16 residues. From germline, CDR1 is SGHRS and CDR2 YFSETQ. CDR3 coding DNA: TGCGCCAGCAGCTGGCCGGGACAGGGCATGAACACTGAAGCTTTCTTT. It is translated as CASSWPGQGMNTEAFF.

This clone has a handful of counts. This sequence joins TRBV2 and TRBJ1-2; D may be TRBD1 (5 bases). V lost 1 base, J lost 4 bases, and 13 bases lay in between. The CDR3 has 15 amino acids. Per the germline V gene, CDR1 is SNHLY and CDR2 is FYNNEI. CDR3 residues: CASSEGQPQSYGYTF. The DNA of the CDR3 is TGTGCCAGCAGTGAAGGACAGCCCCAGTCCTATGGCTACACCTTC.

This rearrangement joins TRBV18 to TRBJ2-7; TRBD2 matches 10 bases. After removal of 2 bases from V and 1 base from J, the junction contained 17 bases not matched to a gene. Germline lookup yields CDR1 KGHSH and CDR2 LQKENI. The CDR3 loop spans 20 amino acids. This CDR3 reads CASSPYISGRATYGSYEQYF. Written as DNA, the CDR3 is TGTGCCAGCTCACCATACATAAGCGGGAGGGCGACCTACGGTTCCTACGAGCAGTACTTC.

The chain recombines TRBV6-2 or TRBV6-3 with TRBJ2-3; the D gene is possibly TRBD1 (6 bases). V was trimmed by 7 bases and J by 4 bases, leaving 15 bases between them. The CDR3 is made up of 14 amino acids. Germline loops: CDR1 MNHEY, CDR2 SVGEGT. CDR3 protein: CASTPSPGADTQYF. In DNA form, the CDR3 reads TGTGCCAGCACCCCCAGCCCAGGGGCAGATACGCAGTATTTT.

This rearrangement joins TRBV18 to TRBJ1-6; tentative D call: TRBD1 (6 bases). The V end was cut by 4 bases, the J end by 0 bases, with 16 bases between. The CDR3 totals 18 residues. Germline assignment: CDR1 KGHSH and CDR2 LQKENI. The DNA of the CDR3 is TGTGCCAGCTCACAAAGCCCGAGGGGGAGCTCCTATAATTCACCCCTCCACTTT. Translating it yields CASSQSPRGSSYNSPLHF.

This chain joins TRBV12-3 or TRBV12-4 and TRBJ1-5; D call uncertain. Trimming left V 2 bases short and J 5 bases short, with 4 bases between. This CDR3 region has 12 residues. The CDR3 coding sequence is TGTGCCAGCAGTTTAACCGATCAGCCCCAGCATTTT. This gives the protein CASSLTDQPQHF.

This chain joins TRBV4-1 and TRBJ2-7; D unclear. The CDR3 length is 13 residues. The germline V and J ends were trimmed by 2 bases and 4 bases, with 9 bases remaining between them. Per the germline V gene, CDR1 is MGHRA and CDR2 is YSYEKL. This CDR3 reads CASSQRTEYEQYF. Written as DNA, the CDR3 is TGCGCCAGCAGCCAACGCACGGAATACGAGCAGTACTTC.

The chain uses TRBV14 and TRBJ2-7; TRBD2 matches 12 bases. In germline, CDR1 is SGHDN, CDR2 FVKESK. Trimming cost V 2 bases and J 6 bases; bases outside gene matches: 5. The CDR3 runs 15 residues. CDR3 protein: CASSQQASGRGEQYF. The CDR3 bases are TGTGCCAGCAGCCAACAGGCTAGCGGGAGGGGCGAGCAGTACTTC. Together with reference TRBV14 and TRBJ2-7, the CDR3 gives the full variable domain: EAGVTQFPSHSVIEKGQTVTLRCDPISGHDNLYWYRRVMGKEIKFLLHFVKESKQDESGMPNNRFLAERTGGTYSTLKVQPAELEDSGVYFCASSQQASGRGEQYFGPGTRLTVT.

This clone was recorded only once. The chain uses TRBV6-1 and TRBJ2-2; D is unclear. V shed 3 bases and J shed 8 bases, with 13 bases lying between them. The CDR3 runs 14 residues. Per germline, CDR1 MNHNS and CDR2 SASEGT. Here the CDR3 DNA reads TGTGCCAGCAGTGAGGGTGGTTGGAGTGGGGAGCTGTTTTTT. Protein: CASSEGGWSGELFF.

The J gene is TRBJ2-3, the V gene TRBV6-5; 7 bases are shared with TRBD2. The V gene end was trimmed by 5 bases and the J gene end by 2 bases; junction bases not matched to a gene: 1. Germline V CDR1 and CDR2: MNHEY, SVGAGI. The CDR3 is made up of 13 amino acids. CDR3 protein: CASSQRDTDTQYF. The CDR3 bases are TGTGCCAGCAGTCAGCGGGACACAGATACGCAGTATTTT.

J is TRBJ2-2 and V is TRBV23-1; 7 bases agree with TRBD2. TRBV23-1 is annotated as an ORF whose role is uncertain. The CDR3 has 17 amino acids. V trimming: 4 bases; J trimming: 1 base; junction bases outside the gene matches: 9. The CDR3 reads CASSPSPSGGNTGELFF. The CDR3 DNA sequence: TGCGCCAGCAGTCCCTCCCCTAGCGGAGGGAACACCGGGGAGCTGTTTTTT.

The chain carries TRBV27 and TRBJ1-6, with a tentative D call TRBD1 (5 bases). Germline V gives CDR1 MNHEY, CDR2 SMNVEV (reference sequence). Trimming cost V 3 bases and J 2 bases, with 8 bases left between them. This CDR3 contains 15 residues. As DNA, the CDR3 is TGTGCCAGCAGTTTCCAGGGACCCTATAATTCACCCCTCCACTTT. The encoded protein is CASSFQGPYNSPLHF.

The chain uses TRBV27 and TRBJ2-1; 7 bases map to TRBD2. Germline V gene data show CDR1 as MNHEY and CDR2 as SMNVEV (reference sequence). The J segment lost 7 bases and the V segment lost 3 bases, leaving 18 bases of the junction unmatched. CDR3 length: 18 residues. In DNA form, the CDR3 reads TGTGCCAGCAGTTTTTTTAACATTGGGGCGGGAGATCGGAATGAGCAGTTCTTC. Amino acid sequence: CASSFFNIGAGDRNEQFF.

The gene calls are TRBV15 and TRBJ2-3, with D perhaps matching TRBD2 (5 bases). V was trimmed by 0 bases and J by 8 bases, leaving 15 bases between them. The CDR3 contains 15 residues. The germline V gene encodes CDR1 LNHNV and CDR2 YYDKDF (reference sequence). The CDR3 spells CATSRDLARERTQYF. The CDR3, as DNA: TGTGCCACCAGCAGAGATTTGGCAAGGGAGCGTACGCAGTATTTT. Using reference TRBV15 and TRBJ2-3 for the parts outside the CDR3, the full variable domain is DAMVIQNPRYQVTQFGKPVTLSCSQTLNHNVMYWYQQKSSQAPKLLFHYYDKDFNNEADTPDNFQSRRPNTSFCFLDIRSPGLGDTAMYLCATSRDLARERTQYFGPGTRLTVL.

The chain employs TRBV19 and TRBJ1-5; 7 bases map to TRBD1. Germline assignment: CDR1 LNHDA and CDR2 SQIVND (reference sequence). The CDR3 extends over 15 amino acids. With V trimmed by 3 bases and J by 2 bases, 4 bases remained unmatched. DNA for the CDR3: TGTGCCAGTAGTATCCAGGGGGGGGGCAATCAGCCCCAGCATTTT. It translates to CASSIQGGGNQPQHF.

The chain uses TRBV6-5 and TRBJ2-1; tentatively, D is TRBD1 (6 bases). This CDR3 comprises 11 residues. Trimming removed 8 bases from V and 8 bases from J, with 10 bases in between. Germline V gene sequence: CDR1 MNHEY, CDR2 SVGAGI. The CDR3 region is CASSGAYEQFF. The CDR3 DNA reads TGTGCCAGCTCAGGGGCCTATGAGCAGTTCTTC.

V is TRBV7-9 and J is TRBJ1-2; unclear D gene. CDR1 is SEHNR and CDR2 is FQNEAQ in the germline V gene (reference sequence). With 4 bases removed from V and 1 base from J, the gap between germline ends came to 10 bases. This CDR3 is built from 14 residues. Written as DNA, the CDR3 is TGTGCCAGCAGCTCAAGGACGGATAACTATGGCTACACCTTC. It yields the protein CASSSRTDNYGYTF.

This chain joins TRBV5-1 and TRBJ2-7; the D call may be TRBD1 or TRBD2 (5 bases each). The V end was cut by 0 bases, the J end by 0 bases, with 10 bases between. This CDR3 comprises 15 residues. Germline V lookup: CDR1 SGHRS, CDR2 YFSETQ. This CDR3 is CASSLDGDPSYEQYF. CDR3 DNA sequence: TGCGCCAGCAGCTTGGACGGGGACCCCTCCTACGAGCAGTACTTC.